The 21 T cell receptor beta chains reported below all come from one sample, sequenced in a study of CD8+ T cells in alopecia areata (dated by TCRdb to the late 2010s). Receptor amplification or capture employed the immunoSEQ multiplex PCR assay. To provide template for TCR sequencing, every sample had RNA extracted and reverse transcribed into cDNA. Held by TCRdb, this immuneACCESS table contains in-frame sequences only and omits some clones. Under half of the omission traces to an unresolved V gene where checked; the cause of the rest is unknown. The sample table contains a few hundred thousand clones; only one count was recorded for 67% of them. The ten most abundant clones make up about 1.3% of the sample. The sample's time point, from its label and the paper: baseline before oral tofacitinib. Here the sequenced sample was CD4+ T cells sorted from blood, taken at week 0. The receptor source for this set is a human donor with alopecia areata.

This clone was counted between two and nine times. This chain joins TRBV5-4 and TRBJ1-2, with TRBD1 as a possible D gene (6 bases). The CDR3 runs to 15 residues. Germline V CDR1 and CDR2: SGHNT, YYREEE (reference sequence). Trimming took 5 bases from V and 2 from J, leaving 16 bases between them. The DNA for the CDR3 is TGTGCCAGCAGACCCCGGACCGGGGGCAACTATGGCTACACCTTC. Translated, it gives CASRPRTGGNYGYTF.

The chain carries TRBV5-6 and TRBJ1-6; D is uncertain. The germline V and J ends were trimmed by 1 base and 10 bases, with 15 bases remaining between them. This CDR3 spans 15 amino acids. Germline CDR1 is SGHDT and CDR2 is YYEEEE. CDR3 DNA sequence: TGTGCCAGCAGCTTGTATGGGCCGGCAGGCTCACCCCTCCACTTT. Translated: CASSLYGPAGSPLHF.

The rearrangement uses TRBV30 and TRBJ1-6, with 9 bases fitting TRBD1. V was pared by 8 bases and J by 9 bases, with 14 bases of the junction left unmatched. This CDR3 contains 15 residues. Germline V lookup: CDR1 GTSNPN, CDR2 SVGIG (reference sequence). Here the CDR3 reads CAGQLRGQGISPLHF. Written as DNA, the CDR3 is TGTGCCGGCCAACTGCGGGGACAGGGAATTTCACCCCTCCACTTT.

This clone was recorded a few times. CDR3 sequence: CASRTGAETQYF. CDR3 in DNA: TGTGCCAGCAGGACAGGGGCAGAGACCCAGTACTTC. This chain connects TRBV27 to TRBJ2-5; 8 nucleotides align to TRBD1. There are 12 residues in the CDR3. Trimming removed 6 bases from V and 4 bases from J; junction bases left unmatched: 1. The germline CDR1 and CDR2 sequences are MNHEY and SMNVEV (reference sequence).

This clone was seen a few times. The chain links TRBV5-6 to TRBJ2-2; 9 bases map to TRBD2. The CDR3 extends over 16 amino acids. J gave up 8 bases and V 1 base, and 9 bases lay outside the gene matches. Germline CDR1 reads SGHDT; CDR2 reads YYEEEE. The CDR3 nucleotides are TGTGCCAGCAGCTTGACGACTAGCGGACACTTGGGGGAGCTGTTTTTT. Translation gives CASSLTTSGHLGELFF.

V is TRBV9 and J is TRBJ2-1; unclear D gene. CDR1 and CDR2 from the germline V gene are SGDLS and YYNGEE. V lost 0 bases and J lost 10, with 11 bases in between. The CDR3 sequence is 13 residues long. The CDR3 DNA is TGTGCCAGCAGCGTAGGGATACTTGAGGAGCAGTTCTTC. This gives the protein CASSVGILEEQFF.

The chain joins TRBV12-5 to TRBJ2-1; 7 positions match TRBD1. Germline trimming cut 5 bases from V and 7 bases from J; bases unmatched to any gene: 17. The CDR3 covers 17 residues. CDR1 is LGHNT, CDR2 FRNRAP, per germline. CDR3 loop: CASGPLVPRGQLNEQFF. As DNA, the CDR3 is TGTGCTAGTGGTCCACTTGTCCCCAGGGGACAGCTGAATGAGCAGTTCTTC.

The rearrangement links TRBV5-4 to TRBJ2-3; TRBD1 matches at 7 bases. Losses at the gene ends were 4 bases for V and 2 bases for J; bases not matched to a gene: 10. From germline, CDR1 is SGHNT and CDR2 YYREEE (reference sequence). CDR3 length: 16 residues. DNA for the CDR3: TGTGCCAGCAGCCCACAGGACAGGAGATCCACAGATACGCAGTATTTT. Translating it yields CASSPQDRRSTDTQYF. Filled out from reference TRBV5-4 and TRBJ2-3, the complete variable domain reads ETGVTQSPTHLIKTRGQQVTLRCSSQSGHNTVSWYQQALGQGPQFIFQYYREEENGRGNFPPRFSGLQFPNYSSELNVNALELDDSALYLCASSPQDRRSTDTQYFGPGTRLTVL.

In this sample, this clone turned up a few times. The chain couples TRBV7-3 to TRBJ2-7; tentative D call: TRBD2 (5 bases). The V end was cut by 2 bases, the J end by 2 bases, with 10 bases between. CDR1 and CDR2 (germline): SGHTA, FQGTGA. The CDR3 is 14 amino acids. CDR3 sequence: CASSLGPGAYEQYF. CDR3 bases: TGTGCCAGCAGCTTAGGGCCCGGGGCCTACGAGCAGTACTTC.

The chain couples TRBV30 to TRBJ2-3; the D gene could be TRBD1 or TRBD2 (5 bases each). The CDR3 consists of 13 residues. Germline-derived CDR1 and CDR2 are GTSNPN and SVGIG (reference sequence). CDR3 nucleotide sequence: TGTGCTGGTCAGGGAGCGGACACAGATACGCAGTATTTT. Translated: CAGQGADTDTQYF.

This chain joins TRBV6-6 and TRBJ2-5; 8 nucleotides align to TRBD1. After removal of 6 bases from V and 2 bases from J, the junction contained 5 bases not matched to a gene. This CDR3 spans 14 amino acids. Germline-derived CDR1 and CDR2 are MNHNY and SVGAGI (reference sequence). The CDR3 DNA follows: TGTGCCAGCAGACCGGACAGGGCTCAAGAGACCCAGTACTTC. This gives the protein CASRPDRAQETQYF.

The chain employs TRBV29-1 and TRBJ2-3; D is ambiguous. Germline CDR1 is SQVTM and CDR2 is ANQGSEA. The V and J ends lost 4 bases and 3 bases respectively, with 8 bases between them. The CDR3 spans 12 residues. The CDR3 loop reads CSVVLGTDTQYF. DNA of the CDR3: TGCAGCGTTGTCCTAGGGACAGATACGCAGTATTTT.

This sequence joins TRBV30 and TRBJ2-7, with D perhaps given as TRBD1 or TRBD2 (5 bases each). The CDR3 sequence is 11 residues long. Germline V gene data show CDR1 as GTSNPN and CDR2 as SVGIG (reference sequence). The ends were cut back, 8 bases at V and 2 bases at J, with 10 bases in the middle. As DNA, the CDR3 is TGTGCCCTCGGGACCGCCTACGAGCAGTACTTC. Translation gives CALGTAYEQYF.

This sequence joins TRBV5-6 and TRBJ2-7, with 16 bases fitting TRBD2. V shed 4 bases and J 4 bases; nucleotides not matched to a gene: 8. The CDR3 is made up of 17 amino acids. The germline V gene has CDR1 SGHDT and CDR2 YYEEEE. CDR3 in amino acids: CASSPGLAGGPGYEQYF. In DNA, the CDR3 is TGTGCCAGCAGCCCGGGACTAGCGGGGGGGCCAGGTTACGAGCAGTACTTC.

This rearrangement joins TRBV7-9 to TRBJ1-4; TRBD1 might be the D (5 bases). Trimming removed 2 bases at V and 1 base at J, with 14 bases between. This CDR3 has 17 amino acids. CDR1 SEHNR and CDR2 FQNEAQ come from the germline V gene (reference sequence). The DNA for the CDR3 is TGTGCCAGCAGCTTACTGGGGGTTATCGGAACTAATGAAAAACTGTTTTTT. Protein sequence: CASSLLGVIGTNEKLFF.

As for this clone: The sample contains more than one DNA sequence encoding this CDR3. The chain recombines TRBV5-1 with TRBJ2-1; TRBD1 matches 7 bases. Germline CDR1 reads SGHRS; CDR2 reads YFSETQ. The CDR3 has 12 residues. The trim removed 3 bases at V and 8 bases at J, leaving 2 bases unmatched. Here the CDR3 reads CASSSQGYEQFF. CDR3 in DNA: TGCGCCAGCAGCTCACAGGGGTATGAGCAGTTCTTC.

The chain combines TRBV7-8 with TRBJ1-2; TRBD1 might be the D (5 bases). This CDR3 is 15 amino acids long. CDR1 and CDR2 from the germline V gene are SGHVS and FQNEAQ. The V and J ends lost 1 base and 0 bases respectively, with 9 bases between them. In nucleotides, the CDR3 is TGTGCCAGCAGCTTAGGGCAGGGTCCTAACTATGGCTACACCTTC. It is translated as CASSLGQGPNYGYTF.

Turning to this clone: At the DNA level, this CDR3 is encoded by other sequences in the same sample as well. The chain employs TRBV6-6 and TRBJ2-5; D uncertain. The CDR3 runs to 10 residues. Germline assignment: CDR1 MNHNY and CDR2 SVGAGI (reference sequence). Trimming cost V 5 bases and J 5 bases, with 3 bases left between them. CDR3 sequence: CASSRETQYF. CDR3 nucleotides: TGTGCCAGCAGTCGGGAGACCCAGTACTTC.

In the case of this clone: This specimen includes other DNA sequences encoding the same CDR3. The CDR3 loop is CASSLGRTDTQYF. The CDR3, as DNA: TGTGCCAGCAGCTTAGGCCGCACAGATACGCAGTATTTT. This chain uses TRBV11-2 with TRBJ2-3; D unclear. This CDR3 is 13 amino acids long. CDR1 and CDR2 (germline): SGHAT, FQNNGV. The ends were cut back, 1 base at V and 1 base at J, with 3 bases in the middle.

The table lists this clone with a few counts. The chain is built from TRBV7-2 and TRBJ1-2; the D gene is possibly TRBD1 (6 bases). The germline V gene has CDR1 SGHTA and CDR2 FQGNSA. The CDR3 has 15 amino acids. V shed 6 bases and J shed 1 base, with 15 bases lying between them. Here the CDR3 DNA reads TGTGCCAGCAGTCAAAGACTACAGGGTAACTATGGCTACACCTTC. The encoded protein is CASSQRLQGNYGYTF.

The chain couples TRBV30 to TRBJ2-3; no definite D call. Looked up from germline, CDR1 is GTSNPN and CDR2 is SVGIG (reference sequence). This CDR3 region has 12 residues. The V end lost 0 bases, the J end lost 8 bases, and 9 bases lay between the germline ends. CDR3 in DNA: TGTGCCTGGAGTGTAGTTGCCGGTACGCAGTATTTT. Its protein is CAWSVVAGTQYF. The whole variable domain, remainder taken from reference TRBV30 and TRBJ2-3, is SQTIHQWPATLVQPVGSPLSLECTVEGTSNPNLYWYRQAAGRGLQLLFYSVGIGQISSEVPQNLSASRPQDRQFILSSKKLLLSDSGFYLCAWSVVAGTQYFGPGTRLTVL.